This T cell receptor (beta chain) derives from a study of long-term antiretroviral therapy in people with HIV (dated by TCRdb to between 2021 and 2024). In the study overall: The earliest samples were collected about a decade before the 2015 WHO recommendation for immediate ART, when ART was typically delayed until CD4 counts fell. From a few dozen adults with confirmed HIV infection, the cohort provided 150 to 200 cryopreserved PBMC samples, gathered serially across a mean of about six years (range 1-12). Whether ART initiation and durable HIV suppression were associated with changes in peripheral blood TRB repertoire composition and diversity was tested in a retrospective serial study. Among the 30 or so participants with HIV, eleven were female. No cross-contamination during QIAcube processing was shown when test extractions of a monoclonal T-cell line were performed alongside approximately 32 polyclonal samples.

For this clone: It lacks a known antigen. Base qualities are missing; no much larger clone stands one base away.

The germline V gene (reference sequence) supplies CDR1 GTSNPN and CDR2 SVGIG. Including the terminal cysteine and phenylalanine, the CDR3 comprises 13 residues. Of the read, only the CDR3 DNA is kept; its 39 bases are in frame from base 1. Between the V and J ends, shortened by 3 bases and 6 bases respectively, the junction contains 15 bases. Inclusion was restricted to participants for whom at least one PBMC sample before ART initiation and at least two post-ART samples were available. All participants with HIV were treated in the United States of America. Before DNA extraction, cryopreserved samples containing roughly 1-11 million PBMC were thawed and washed. At the time of the earliest PBMC sample for each participant with HIV, ages ranged from 23 to 54 years. PBMC samples from each participant spanned 1-4 timepoints before ART initiation and 2-8 timepoints after ART initiation, with a median of 7 samples. Serial HIV viral load, CD4+ T-cell count, ART history and demographic data were obtained for every participant. Genomic DNA was extracted from unsorted PBMC with a Qiagen kit on a QIAcube, processed in batches of 12 samples.

The immunoSEQ hsTCRB v3.0 assay was used at survey level resolution for TRB variable region sequencing. The target sequencing depth for TRB was about 40,000-50,000 T-cell genomes per sample. An Illumina MiSeq with a v3 150-cycle kit was used to sequence the pooled TRB libraries. The paper's data handling went like this. Repertoire analysis was run in R within a reproducible Nextflow workflow that covered QC, data transformation and analysis. Custom analyses were implemented in LymphoSeq2, an R package for AIRR-Seq data exploration. A few samples that yielded fewer than 5000 total TRB sequences were excluded, so that under 200 HIV repertoires were analyzed. Among the 170 to 200 retained HIV repertoires, 55 to 60 were collected before ART initiation and 120 to 140 after ART initiation. Each repertoire was downsampled to 5000 TRB nucleotide sequences, and summary statistics were averaged across 100 downsampling iterations. The analysis kept only TRB sequences whose CDR3 regions were at least seven amino acids long. Diversity was measured with a Shannon entropy-derived clonality score and the Gini coefficient. In the repertoire networks, any two of the top 5000 CDR3 amino acid sequences were connected whenever the two sequences differed by an edit distance of one. Antigen specificity groups and MHC restriction were predicted for TRB CDR3 amino acid sequences with GLIPH2. To flag known CMV, EBV, HIV or tissue antigen associations, CDR3 amino acid sequences were matched against VDJdb and McPAS-TCR. Pre-ART, post-ART and control groups were compared with Wilcoxon signed-rank tests and Holm-Bonferroni correction. TCRdb obtained this table from immuneACCESS and retained in-frame rearrangements with V and J assigned. These tables miss some clones; where compared with another copy, unresolved V genes account for less than half of the shortfall, and the remainder is unexplained. V and J calls and clone size come straight from that table; D and trimming were deduced from the DNA. A total of about 30,000 clones appear in this sample, roughly 93% of them only once. Around 6.4% of the sample is taken by the ten largest.

Overall results and qualifications from the work: ART initiation was associated with a significant increase in TRB diversity, but diversity stayed significantly below transplant donor controls even after long-term ART. Expanded TRB clones identified before ART initiation dominated the repertoire across all time points, though the dominance fluctuated and decreased in many PLHIV after ART. Inferences about post-ART repertoire changes are limited because no data were available on ART adherence, viral resistance or therapy changes. Since PBMC availability was limited, sequencing covered only the TCR beta chain, with no alpha chain pairing. CDR3 length ranges in HIV repertoires were narrower than in controls, and network structure suggested an antigen-experienced repertoire with only a slight naive shift after ART. The samples span the years 2004 to 2017, and the ART regimens used at that time may not be as effective as current regimens. Because cell numbers in pre-ART samples were limited, unsorted PBMC were profiled instead of sorted CD4+ and CD8+ T cells.

The chain is made from TRBV30 and TRBJ2-7, and the D gene may be TRBD1, 6 bases matching. This clonotype was obtained from a woman in her forties with HIV. The sequencing used unsorted PBMCs, collected less than 6.8 years after starting antiretroviral therapy. The sequence in DNA is TGTGCCTGGAGCACAGGGACGTCCGGCGAGCAGTACTTC. Translated, it gives CAWSTGTSGEQYF.